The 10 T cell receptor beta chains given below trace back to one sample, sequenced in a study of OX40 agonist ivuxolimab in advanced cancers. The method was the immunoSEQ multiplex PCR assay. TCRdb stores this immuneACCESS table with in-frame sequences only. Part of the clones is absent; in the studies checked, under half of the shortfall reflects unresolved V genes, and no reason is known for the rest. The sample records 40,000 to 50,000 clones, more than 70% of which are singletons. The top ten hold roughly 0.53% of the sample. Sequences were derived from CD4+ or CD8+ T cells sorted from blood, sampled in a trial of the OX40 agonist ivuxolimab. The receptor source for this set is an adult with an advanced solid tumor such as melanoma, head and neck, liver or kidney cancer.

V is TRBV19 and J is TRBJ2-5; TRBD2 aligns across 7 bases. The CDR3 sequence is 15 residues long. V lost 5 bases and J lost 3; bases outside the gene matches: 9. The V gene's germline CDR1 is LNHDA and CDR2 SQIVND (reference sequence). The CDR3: CASSSDGTTKETQYF. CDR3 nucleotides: TGTGCCAGTAGTTCAGACGGGACTACAAAAGAGACCCAGTACTTC. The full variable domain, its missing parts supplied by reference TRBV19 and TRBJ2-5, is DGGITQSPKYLFRKEGQNVTLSCEQNLNHDAMYWYRQDPGQGLRLIYYSQIVNDFQKGDIAEGYSVSREKKESFPLTVTSAQKNPTAFYLCASSSDGTTKETQYFGPGTRLLVL.

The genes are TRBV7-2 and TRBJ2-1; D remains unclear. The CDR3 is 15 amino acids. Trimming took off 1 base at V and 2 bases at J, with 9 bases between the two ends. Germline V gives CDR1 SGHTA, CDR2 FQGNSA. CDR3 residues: CASSLVAPTYNEQFF. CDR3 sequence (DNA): TGTGCCAGCAGCTTAGTTGCACCTACCTACAATGAGCAGTTCTTC.

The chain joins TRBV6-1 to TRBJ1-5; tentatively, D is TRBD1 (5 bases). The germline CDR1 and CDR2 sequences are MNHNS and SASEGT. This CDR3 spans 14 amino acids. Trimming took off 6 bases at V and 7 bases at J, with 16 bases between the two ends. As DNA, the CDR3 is TGTGCCAGCAGCGGGGCGGGGCCCGAGCAGCCCCAGCATTTT. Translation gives CASSGAGPEQPQHF.

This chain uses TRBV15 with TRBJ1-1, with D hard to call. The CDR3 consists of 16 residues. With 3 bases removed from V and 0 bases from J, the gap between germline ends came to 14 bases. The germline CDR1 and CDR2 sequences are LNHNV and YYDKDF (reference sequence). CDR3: CATSSHGWTLNTEAFF. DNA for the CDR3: TGTGCCACCAGCAGTCATGGATGGACTCTGAACACTGAAGCTTTCTTT.

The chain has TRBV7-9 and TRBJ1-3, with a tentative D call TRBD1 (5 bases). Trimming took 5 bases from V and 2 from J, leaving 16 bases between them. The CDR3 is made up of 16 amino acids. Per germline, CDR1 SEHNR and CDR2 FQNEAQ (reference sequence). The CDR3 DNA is TGTGCCAGCAGCCCCACCGGGGCAGGCCCTGGAAACACCATATATTTT. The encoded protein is CASSPTGAGPGNTIYF.

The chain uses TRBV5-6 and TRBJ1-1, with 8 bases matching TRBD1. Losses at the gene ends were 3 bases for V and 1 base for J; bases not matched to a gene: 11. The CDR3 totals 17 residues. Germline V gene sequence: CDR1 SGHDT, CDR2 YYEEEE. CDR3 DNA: TGTGCCAGCAGCTCAGACAGGGGCGGAATAAGGAACACTGAAGCTTTCTTT. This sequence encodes CASSSDRGGIRNTEAFF.

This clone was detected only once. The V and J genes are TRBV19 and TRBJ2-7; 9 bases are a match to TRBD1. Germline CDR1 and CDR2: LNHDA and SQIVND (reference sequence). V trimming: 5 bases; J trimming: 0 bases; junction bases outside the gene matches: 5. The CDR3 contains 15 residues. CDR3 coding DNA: TGTGCCAGTAGTTCACAGGGGGCGACCTCCTACGAGCAGTACTTC. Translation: CASSSQGATSYEQYF.

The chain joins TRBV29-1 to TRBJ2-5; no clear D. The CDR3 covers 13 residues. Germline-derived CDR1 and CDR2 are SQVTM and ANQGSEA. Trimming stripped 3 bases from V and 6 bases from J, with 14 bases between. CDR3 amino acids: CSVEPRHIKTQYF. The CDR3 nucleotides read TGCAGCGTTGAGCCTAGGCATATAAAGACCCAGTACTTC.

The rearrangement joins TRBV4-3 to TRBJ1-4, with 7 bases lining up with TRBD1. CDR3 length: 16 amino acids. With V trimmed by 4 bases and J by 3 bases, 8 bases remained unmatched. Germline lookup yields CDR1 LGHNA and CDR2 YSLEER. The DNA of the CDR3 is TGCGCCAGCAGCCGACAACCGGGACAGCCTAATGAAAAACTGTTTTTT. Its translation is CASSRQPGQPNEKLFF.

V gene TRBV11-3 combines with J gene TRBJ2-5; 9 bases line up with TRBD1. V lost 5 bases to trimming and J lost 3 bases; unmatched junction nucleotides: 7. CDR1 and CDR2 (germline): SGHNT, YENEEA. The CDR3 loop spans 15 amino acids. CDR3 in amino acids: CASSEGQGTKETQYF. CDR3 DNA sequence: TGTGCCAGCAGCGAGGGACAGGGTACCAAAGAGACCCAGTACTTC.